This TCR beta chain comes out of a study of OX40 agonist ivuxolimab in advanced cancers. The wider study: Cancers in dose escalation were hepatocellular, melanoma, renal cell and head and neck. The study, taken as a whole, reports: CD4+ and CD8+ blood T cells expanded clonally by week 6 at 0.1 to 3.0 mg/kg. Clonal expansion among partial responders at 0.1-3.0 mg/kg ranked near the lowest.

Clones were read by immunoSEQ multiplex PCR, and TCRdb kept only the in-frame ones, dropping some. The table includes 30,000 to 45,000 clones, about 84% detected once. Remarks on this clone: Its antigen is not identified.

Germline lookup yields CDR1 SGDLS and CDR2 YYNGEE. V was cut by 0 bases and J by 8 bases, with 20 bases left in between. This CDR3 spans 17 amino acids. The chain combines TRBV9 with TRBJ1-4; no clear D. The sample was CD4+ or CD8+ T cells sorted from blood, taken in a trial of the OX40 agonist ivuxolimab. This receptor was identified in an adult with an advanced solid tumor such as melanoma, head and neck, liver or kidney cancer. CDR3 coding DNA: TGTGCCAGCAGCGTAGGGGTTTCCCCCATTGATCGAGAAAAACTGTTTTTT. It translates to CASSVGVSPIDREKLFF.